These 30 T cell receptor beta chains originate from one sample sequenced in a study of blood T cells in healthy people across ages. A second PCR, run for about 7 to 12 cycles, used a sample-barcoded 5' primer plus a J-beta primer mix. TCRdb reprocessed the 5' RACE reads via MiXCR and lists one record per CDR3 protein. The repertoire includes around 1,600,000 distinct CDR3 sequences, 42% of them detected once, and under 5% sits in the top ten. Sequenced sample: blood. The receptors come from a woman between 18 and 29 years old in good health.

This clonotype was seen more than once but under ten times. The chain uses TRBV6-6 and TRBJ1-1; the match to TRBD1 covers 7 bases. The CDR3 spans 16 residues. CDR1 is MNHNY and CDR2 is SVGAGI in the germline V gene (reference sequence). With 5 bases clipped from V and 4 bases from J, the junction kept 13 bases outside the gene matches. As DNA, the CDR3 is TGTGCCAGCAGTCCTATGGTGACAGGGCCTCTCACTGAAGCTTTCTTT. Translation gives CASSPMVTGPLTEAFF.

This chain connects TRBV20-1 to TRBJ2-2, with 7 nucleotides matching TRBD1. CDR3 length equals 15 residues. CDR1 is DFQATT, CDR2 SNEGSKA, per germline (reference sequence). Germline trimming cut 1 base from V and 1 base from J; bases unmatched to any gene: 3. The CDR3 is CSARVRTGNTGELFF. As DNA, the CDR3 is TGCAGTGCTAGAGTCCGGACAGGGAACACCGGGGAGCTGTTTTTT.

This chain's CDR3 is CASSFGRARGKIPEAFF. For the CDR3, the DNA is TGTGCCAGCAGTTTTGGTAGGGCGCGGGGTAAAATCCCTGAAGCTTTCTTT. This chain links TRBV6-2 or TRBV6-3 with TRBJ1-1; D gene uncertain. Germline CDR1 MNHEY, CDR2 SVGEGT. The germline V and J ends were trimmed by 4 bases and 6 bases, with 24 bases remaining between them. The length of the CDR3 is 17 residues.

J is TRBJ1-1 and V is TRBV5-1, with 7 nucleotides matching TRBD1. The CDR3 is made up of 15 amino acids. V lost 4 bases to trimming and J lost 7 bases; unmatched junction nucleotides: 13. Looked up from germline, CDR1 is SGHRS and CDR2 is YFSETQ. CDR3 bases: TGCGCCAGCAGCACTGACAGGGTCCCCTGGGGTGAAGCTTTCTTT. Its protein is CASSTDRVPWGEAFF.

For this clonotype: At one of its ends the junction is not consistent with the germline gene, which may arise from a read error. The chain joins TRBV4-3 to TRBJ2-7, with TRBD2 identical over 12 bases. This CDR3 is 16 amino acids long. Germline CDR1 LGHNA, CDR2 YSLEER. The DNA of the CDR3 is TGCGCCAGCGGCCAAGCACTAGCGGGAGGTGGTTACGAGCAGTACTTC. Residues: CASGQALAGGGYEQYF.

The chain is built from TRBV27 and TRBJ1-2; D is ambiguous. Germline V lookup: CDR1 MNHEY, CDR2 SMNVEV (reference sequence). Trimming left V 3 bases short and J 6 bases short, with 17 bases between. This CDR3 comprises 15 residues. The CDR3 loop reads CASSLRKDGAHGYTF. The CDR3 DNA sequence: TGTGCCAGCAGTTTGCGAAAAGACGGTGCCCATGGCTACACCTTC.

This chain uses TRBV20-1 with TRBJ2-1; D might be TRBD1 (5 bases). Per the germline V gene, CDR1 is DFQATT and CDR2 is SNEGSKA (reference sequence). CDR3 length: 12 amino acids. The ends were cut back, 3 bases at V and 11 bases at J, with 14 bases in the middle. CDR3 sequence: CSAREYRGKQFF. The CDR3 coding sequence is TGCAGTGCTAGGGAGTATAGGGGTAAGCAGTTCTTC.

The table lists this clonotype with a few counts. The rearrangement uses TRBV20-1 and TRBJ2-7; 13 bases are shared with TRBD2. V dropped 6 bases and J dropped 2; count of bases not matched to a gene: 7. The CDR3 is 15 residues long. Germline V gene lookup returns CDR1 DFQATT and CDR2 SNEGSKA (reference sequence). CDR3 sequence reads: CSAPRTSGSTYEQYF. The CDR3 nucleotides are TGCAGTGCCCCCAGGACTAGCGGGAGCACCTACGAGCAGTACTTC.

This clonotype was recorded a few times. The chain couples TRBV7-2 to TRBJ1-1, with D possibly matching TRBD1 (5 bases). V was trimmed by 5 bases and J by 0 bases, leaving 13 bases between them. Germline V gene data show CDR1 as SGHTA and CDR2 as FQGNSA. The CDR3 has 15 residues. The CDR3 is CASSNARGLNTEAFF. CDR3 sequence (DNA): TGTGCCAGCAGCAATGCTCGGGGCTTGAACACTGAAGCTTTCTTT.

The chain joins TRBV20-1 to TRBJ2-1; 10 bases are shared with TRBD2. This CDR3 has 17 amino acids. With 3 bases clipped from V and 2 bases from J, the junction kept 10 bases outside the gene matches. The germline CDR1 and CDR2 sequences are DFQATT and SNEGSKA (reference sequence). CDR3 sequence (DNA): TGCAGTGCTAGGGGCAGCGGGAGGGCCTCGGCCTACAATGAGCAGTTCTTC. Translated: CSARGSGRASAYNEQFF.

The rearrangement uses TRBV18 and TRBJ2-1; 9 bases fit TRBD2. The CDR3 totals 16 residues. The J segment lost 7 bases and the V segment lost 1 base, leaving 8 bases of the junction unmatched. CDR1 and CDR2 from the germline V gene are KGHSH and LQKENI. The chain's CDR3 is CASSPLGTSRGNEQFF. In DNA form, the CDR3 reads TGTGCCAGCTCACCACTTGGGACTAGCCGGGGGAATGAGCAGTTCTTC.

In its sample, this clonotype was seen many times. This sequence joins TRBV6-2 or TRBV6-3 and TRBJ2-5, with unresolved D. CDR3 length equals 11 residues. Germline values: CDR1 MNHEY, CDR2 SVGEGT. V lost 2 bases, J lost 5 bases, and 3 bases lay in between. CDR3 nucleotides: TGTGCCAGCAGTTACGCGGAGACCCAGTACTTC. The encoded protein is CASSYAETQYF.

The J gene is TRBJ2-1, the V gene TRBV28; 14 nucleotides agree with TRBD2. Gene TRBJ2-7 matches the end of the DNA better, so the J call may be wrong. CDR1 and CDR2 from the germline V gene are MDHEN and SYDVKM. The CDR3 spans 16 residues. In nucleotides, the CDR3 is TGTGCCAGCAGCGGGGGACTAGCGGGAGTTTGGAATGAGCAGTACTTC. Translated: CASSGGLAGVWNEQYF.

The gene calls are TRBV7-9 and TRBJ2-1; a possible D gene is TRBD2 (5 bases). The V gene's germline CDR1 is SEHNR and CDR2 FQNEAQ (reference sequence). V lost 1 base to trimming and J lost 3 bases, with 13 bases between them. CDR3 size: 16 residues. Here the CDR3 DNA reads TGTGCCAGCAGCTTAGTCCCCGGGAAGTACTACAATGAGCAGTTCTTC. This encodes CASSLVPGKYYNEQFF.

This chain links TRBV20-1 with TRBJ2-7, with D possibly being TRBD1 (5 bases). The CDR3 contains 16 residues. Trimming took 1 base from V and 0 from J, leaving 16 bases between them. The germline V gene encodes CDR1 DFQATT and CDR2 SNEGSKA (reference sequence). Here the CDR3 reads CSARAYLLQGSYEQYF. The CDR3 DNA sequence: TGCAGTGCTAGAGCCTATCTCCTCCAGGGCTCCTACGAGCAGTACTTC.

CDR3 bases: TGTGCCAGCGGGCGAGGACACTATGAGCAGTTCTTC. Amino acid sequence: CASGRGHYEQFF. V and J are TRBV14 and TRBJ2-1; D possibly corresponds to TRBD1 (5 bases). The germline V and J ends were trimmed by 8 bases and 8 bases, with 13 bases remaining between them. CDR3 size: 12 residues. In germline, CDR1 is SGHDN, CDR2 FVKESK.

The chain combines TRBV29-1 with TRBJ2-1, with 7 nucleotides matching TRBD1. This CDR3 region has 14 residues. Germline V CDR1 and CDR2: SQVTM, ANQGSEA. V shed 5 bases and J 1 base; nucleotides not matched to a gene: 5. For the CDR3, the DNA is TGCAGCGTTCGACAGGGTGCTTCCTACAATGAGCAGTTCTTC. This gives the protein CSVRQGASYNEQFF.

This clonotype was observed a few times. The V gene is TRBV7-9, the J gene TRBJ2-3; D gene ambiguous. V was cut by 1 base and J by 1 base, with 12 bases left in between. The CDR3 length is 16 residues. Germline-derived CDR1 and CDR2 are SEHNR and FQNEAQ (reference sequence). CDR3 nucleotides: TGTGCCAGCAGCTTAGTATTGGGCTCGGGCACAGATACGCAGTATTTT. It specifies CASSLVLGSGTDTQYF.

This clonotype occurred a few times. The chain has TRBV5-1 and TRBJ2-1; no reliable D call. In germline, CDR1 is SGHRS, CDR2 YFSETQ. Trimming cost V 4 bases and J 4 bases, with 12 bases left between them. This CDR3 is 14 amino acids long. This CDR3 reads CASSAATVYNEQFF. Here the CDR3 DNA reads TGCGCCAGCAGCGCCGCGACGGTTTACAATGAGCAGTTCTTC.

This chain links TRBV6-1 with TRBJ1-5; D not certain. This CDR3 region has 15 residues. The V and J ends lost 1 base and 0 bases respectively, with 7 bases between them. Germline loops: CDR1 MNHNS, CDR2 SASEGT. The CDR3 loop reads CASSEGRISNQPQHF. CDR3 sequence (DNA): TGTGCCAGCAGTGAAGGCAGAATTAGCAATCAGCCCCAGCATTTT.

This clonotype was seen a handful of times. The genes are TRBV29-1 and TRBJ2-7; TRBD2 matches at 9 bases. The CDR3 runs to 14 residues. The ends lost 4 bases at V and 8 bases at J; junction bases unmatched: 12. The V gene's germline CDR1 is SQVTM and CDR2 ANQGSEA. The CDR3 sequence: CSVGSLGSGSKQYF. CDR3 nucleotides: TGCAGCGTTGGATCCCTAGGTAGCGGGAGTAAGCAGTACTTC.

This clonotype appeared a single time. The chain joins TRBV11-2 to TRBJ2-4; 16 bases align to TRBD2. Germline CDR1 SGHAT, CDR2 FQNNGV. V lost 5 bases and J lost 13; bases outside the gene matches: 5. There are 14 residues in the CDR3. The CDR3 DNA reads TGTGCCAGCAGCCTCGGGACTAGCGGGAGGGCCCAGTACTTC. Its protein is CASSLGTSGRAQYF.

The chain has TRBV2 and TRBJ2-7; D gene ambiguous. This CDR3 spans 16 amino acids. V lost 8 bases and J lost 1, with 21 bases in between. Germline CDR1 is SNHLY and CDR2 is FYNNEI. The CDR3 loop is CASARFGSPPSYEQYF. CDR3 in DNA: TGTGCCAGCGCGCGCTTCGGGTCCCCGCCTTCCTACGAGCAGTACTTC. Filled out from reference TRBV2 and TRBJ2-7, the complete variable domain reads EPEVTQTPSHQVTQMGQEVILRCVPISNHLYFYWYRQILGQKVEFLVSFYNNEISEKSEIFDDQFSVERPDGSNFTLKIRSTKLEDSAMYFCASARFGSPPSYEQYFGPGTRLTVT.

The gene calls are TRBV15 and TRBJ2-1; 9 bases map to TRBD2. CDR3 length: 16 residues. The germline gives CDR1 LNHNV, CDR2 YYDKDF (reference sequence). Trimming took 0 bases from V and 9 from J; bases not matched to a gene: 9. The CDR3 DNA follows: TGTGCCACCAGCAGAGATCCCAGCGGGAGGACCATTGAGCAGTTCTTC. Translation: CATSRDPSGRTIEQFF.

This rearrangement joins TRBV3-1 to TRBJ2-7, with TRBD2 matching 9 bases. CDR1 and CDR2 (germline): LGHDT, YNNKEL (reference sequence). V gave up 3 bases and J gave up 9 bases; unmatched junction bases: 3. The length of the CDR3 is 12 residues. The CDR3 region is CASSQGLAGQYF. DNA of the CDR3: TGTGCCAGCAGCCAGGGACTAGCCGGGCAGTACTTC.

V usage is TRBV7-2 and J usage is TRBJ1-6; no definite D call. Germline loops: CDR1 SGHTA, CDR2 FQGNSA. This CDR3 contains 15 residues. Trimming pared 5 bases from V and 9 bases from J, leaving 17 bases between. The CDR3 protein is CASSVNDGLLSPLHF. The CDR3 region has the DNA TGTGCCAGCAGCGTAAATGACGGATTGCTTTCACCCCTCCACTTT.

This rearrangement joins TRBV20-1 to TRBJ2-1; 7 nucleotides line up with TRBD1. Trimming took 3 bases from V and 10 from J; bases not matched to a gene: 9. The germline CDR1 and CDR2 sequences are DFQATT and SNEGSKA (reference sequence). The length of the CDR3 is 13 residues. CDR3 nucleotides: TGCAGTGCTAGGGAAACAGGGGCTTTCGAGCAGTTCTTC. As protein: CSARETGAFEQFF.

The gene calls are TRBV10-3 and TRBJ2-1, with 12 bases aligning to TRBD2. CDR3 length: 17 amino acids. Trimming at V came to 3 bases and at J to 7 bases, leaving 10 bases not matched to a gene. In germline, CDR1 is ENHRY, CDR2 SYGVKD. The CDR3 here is CAISDLAGGPSANEQFF. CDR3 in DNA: TGTGCCATCAGTGATCTAGCGGGAGGGCCCTCGGCGAATGAGCAGTTCTTC.

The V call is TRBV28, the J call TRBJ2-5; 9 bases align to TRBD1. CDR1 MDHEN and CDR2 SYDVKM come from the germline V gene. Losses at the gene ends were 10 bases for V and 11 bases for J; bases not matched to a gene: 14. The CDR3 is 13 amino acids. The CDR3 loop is CAIGTGHYVEQYF. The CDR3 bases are TGTGCCATAGGGACAGGGCATTATGTTGAGCAGTACTTC. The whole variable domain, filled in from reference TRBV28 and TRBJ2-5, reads DVKVTQSSRYLVKRTGEKVFLECVQDMDHENMFWYRQDPGLGLRLIYFSYDVKMKEKGDIPEGYSVSREKKERFSLILESASTNQTSMYLCAIGTGHYVEQYFGPGTRLLVL.

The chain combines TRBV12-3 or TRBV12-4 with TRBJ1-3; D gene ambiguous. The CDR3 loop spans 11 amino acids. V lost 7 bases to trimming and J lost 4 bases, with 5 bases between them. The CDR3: CASNPGNTIYF. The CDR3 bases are TGTGCCAGCAATCCCGGAAACACCATATATTTT.